Listed below are T cell receptor beta chains from one sample, sequenced in a study of OX40 agonist ivuxolimab in advanced cancers. Measured with immunoSEQ multiplex PCR; TCRdb has only the in-frame clones, and not every one. Altogether around 72,000 clones are present, approximately 80% being singletons, with the ten largest covering 8.2%. The sample here was CD4+ or CD8+ T cells sorted from blood, taken in a trial of the OX40 agonist ivuxolimab. The receptors shown here come from an adult with an advanced solid tumor such as melanoma, head and neck, liver or kidney cancer. Each CDR3 is given with its conserved first and last residue. The D gene is left open where the match is weak. The listing skips clone size in some rows; elsewhere it reads once, few, many or a size class.

TGTGCCAGCAGTCCCGAAGTGGCAAGTCCCCACTTC | CASSPEVASPHF | TRBJ2-7 | TRBV6-1 | NA | once
TGTGCCACCTATTGGAAGGGGAGGGGGACTAATGAAAAACTGTTTTTT | CATYWKGRGTNEKLFF | TRBJ1-4 | TRBV2 | NA | NA
TGTGCCATCACCGGGGACCGGAACTATGGCTACACCTTC | CAITGDRNYGYTF | TRBJ1-2 | TRBV10-3 | NA | NA
TGTGCCAGCCGGGGGCCGTCCACCCAGCATTTT | CASRGPSTQHF | TRBJ1-5 | TRBV6-6 | NA | NA
TGTGCCAGCAGCTTGGGACAGGGGTACCCTGAAGCTTTCTTT | CASSLGQGYPEAFF | TRBJ1-1 | TRBV4-2 | TRBD1 | NA
TGCGCCAGCAACGGGACTACACACATTTTTTACGAGCAGTACTTC | CASNGTTHIFYEQYF | TRBJ2-7 | TRBV5-1 | TRBD2 | NA
TGTGCCAGCAGCAAGAGCCGGGACGGACAAGAGACCCAGTACTTC | CASSKSRDGQETQYF | TRBJ2-5 | TRBV7-9 | NA | NA
TGCAGCGCTTTCGGGACTAGCCCCCTTGAGCAGTTCTTC | CSAFGTSPLEQFF | TRBJ2-1 | TRBV29-1 | TRBD2 | few
TGTGCCAGCAGCTTAGGGGGGCGGTTTGAAGAGACCCAGTACTTC | CASSLGGRFEETQYF | TRBJ2-5 | TRBV7-2 | NA | NA
TGTGCCAGCCCGGAGGGCAGGGAGGCTTTCTTT | CASPEGREAFF | TRBJ1-1 | TRBV27 | NA | once